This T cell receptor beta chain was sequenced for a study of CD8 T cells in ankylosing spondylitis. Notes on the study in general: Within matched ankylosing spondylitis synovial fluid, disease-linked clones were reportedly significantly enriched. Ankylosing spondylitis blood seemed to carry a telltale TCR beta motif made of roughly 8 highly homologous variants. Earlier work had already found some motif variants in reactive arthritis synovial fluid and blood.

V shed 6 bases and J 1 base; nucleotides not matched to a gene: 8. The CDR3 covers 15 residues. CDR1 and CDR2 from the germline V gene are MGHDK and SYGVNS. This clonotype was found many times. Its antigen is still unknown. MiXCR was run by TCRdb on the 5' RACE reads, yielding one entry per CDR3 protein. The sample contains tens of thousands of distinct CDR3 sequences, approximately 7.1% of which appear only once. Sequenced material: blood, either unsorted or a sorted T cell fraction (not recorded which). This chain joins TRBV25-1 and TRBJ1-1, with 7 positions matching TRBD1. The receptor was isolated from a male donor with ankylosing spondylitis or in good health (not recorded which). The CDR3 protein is CASSNLGGANTEAFF. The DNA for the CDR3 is TGTGCCAGCAGCAACCTAGGGGGCGCGAACACTGAAGCTTTCTTT.